Following are 18 T cell receptor beta chains from one sample sequenced in a study of blood T cells in healthy people across ages (dated by TCRdb to about 2015). Library prep was done by 5' RACE. Sequencing was performed on an Illumina HiSeq 2500. The second PCR ran for roughly 6 to 11 cycles and used a J-beta primer mix along with a sample-barcoded 5' primer. The public reads were quality trimmed at Q25 with fastp and then assembled into clones with MiXCR by TCRdb, keeping productive beta chains. Records with the same CDR3 protein are collapsed into one entry carrying the most frequent genes and DNA. The sample table contains 1,300,000 or so distinct CDR3 sequences; only one count was recorded for approximately 59% of them. Over 5.5% of the sample rests with the top ten. Input material: blood. Receptors were obtained from a man aged 18 to 30 in good health.

This chain joins TRBV6-4 and TRBJ2-6; 8 nucleotides match TRBD1. CDR1 and CDR2 from the germline V gene are MRHNA and SNTAGT. Trimming removed 5 bases from V and 0 bases from J; junction bases left unmatched: 3. The CDR3 is 16 residues long. CDR3 nucleotides: TGTGCCAGCAGTAAGGACAGGGACTCTGGGGCCAACGTCCTGACTTTC. It translates to CASSKDRDSGANVLTF.

This chain joins TRBV7-6 and TRBJ1-2; possibly TRBD1 for D (5 bases). Germline loops: CDR1 SGHVS, CDR2 FNYEAQ. The CDR3 contains 16 residues. V was shortened by 4 bases and J by 4 bases, with 19 bases between the two germline ends. The CDR3 coding sequence is TGTGCCAGCAGCTCCCAACCGGGGACCCTCCCCTATGGCTACACCTTC. Its translation is CASSSQPGTLPYGYTF.

This clonotype appeared a few times. The rearrangement uses TRBV2 and TRBJ2-4; TRBD2 matches 7 bases. The CDR3 extends over 12 amino acids. V dropped 4 bases and J dropped 13; count of bases not matched to a gene: 7. Germline CDR1 SNHLY, CDR2 FYNNEI. The CDR3 reads CASSGAGDEQYF. CDR3 DNA sequence: TGTGCCAGCAGTGGGGCGGGAGATGAGCAGTACTTC.

The V gene is TRBV12-5, the J gene TRBJ2-1; 7 nucleotides agree with TRBD1. CDR3 length equals 15 residues. Germline V CDR1 and CDR2: LGHNT, FRNRAP. V dropped 5 bases and J dropped 3; count of bases not matched to a gene: 7. In nucleotides, the CDR3 is TGTGCTAGTGGTACGACAGGGTCCCACTACAATGAGCAGTTCTTC. As protein: CASGTTGSHYNEQFF.

The rearrangement uses TRBV5-6 and TRBJ1-1; D not certain. Trimming cost V 3 bases and J 4 bases, with 16 bases left between them. The CDR3 has 15 residues. Germline loops: CDR1 SGHDT, CDR2 YYEEEE. The CDR3 loop is CASSYGPARSTEAFF. In DNA, the CDR3 is TGTGCCAGCAGCTACGGACCGGCGAGGAGCACTGAAGCTTTCTTT.

The chain links TRBV6-2 or TRBV6-3 to TRBJ2-1; a possible D gene is TRBD2 (6 bases). This CDR3 is built from 17 residues. Trimming took 8 bases from V and 0 from J, leaving 20 bases between them. CDR1 and CDR2 (germline): MNHEY, SVGEGT. Here the CDR3 reads CASDGARGGNSYNEQFF. The CDR3 bases are TGTGCCAGCGACGGGGCCCGTGGAGGGAACTCCTACAATGAGCAGTTCTTC.

The V call is TRBV29-1, the J call TRBJ1-1; D ambiguous. The length of the CDR3 is 11 residues. The germline V and J ends were trimmed by 1 base and 10 bases, with 10 bases remaining between them. Germline lookup yields CDR1 SQVTM and CDR2 ANQGSEA. Here the CDR3 DNA reads TGCAGCGTTGAAGTGACCAGGCGAGCTTTCTTT. This encodes CSVEVTRRAFF.

This clonotype was observed once. This sequence joins TRBV7-2 and TRBJ2-3; tentatively, D is TRBD2 (7 bases). The CDR3 runs 13 residues. V dropped 6 bases and J dropped 6 bases, with 13 bases sitting between them. Germline CDR1 is SGHTA and CDR2 is FQGNSA. This CDR3 reads CASRIGGRDTQYF. Here the CDR3 DNA reads TGTGCCAGCAGAATCGGGGGGCGTGATACGCAGTATTTT.

The rearrangement joins TRBV4-1 to TRBJ1-2; 7 nucleotides match TRBD1. The length of the CDR3 is 15 residues. After removal of 1 base from V and 5 bases from J, the junction contained 7 bases not matched to a gene. Germline V gene lookup returns CDR1 MGHRA and CDR2 YSYEKL. CDR3 nucleotides: TGCGCCAGCAGCCAAGCGTCAGGACAGGAGTATGGCTACACCTTC. It specifies CASSQASGQEYGYTF.

This sequence joins TRBV9 and TRBJ2-3; no clear D. V lost 4 bases, J lost 0 bases, and 15 bases lay in between. There are 16 residues in the CDR3. Germline CDR1 is SGDLS and CDR2 is YYNGEE. The CDR3 sequence: CASSPPPPSSTDTQYF. The CDR3, as DNA: TGTGCCAGCAGCCCGCCGCCCCCATCTAGCACAGATACGCAGTATTTT.

The gene calls are TRBV3-1 and TRBJ2-1; 12 bases align to TRBD2. The CDR3 sequence is 12 residues long. The V gene's germline CDR1 is LGHDT and CDR2 YNNKEL (reference sequence). V shed 6 bases, J shed 15 bases, and the junction held 6 bases outside the gene matches. The CDR3 DNA reads as TGTGCCAGCAGGTCTAGCGGGGGGGATCGGTTCTTC. It translates to CASRSSGGDRFF.

The CDR3 coding sequence is TGTGCCAGCAGTGAACGTAGCGGGAGTCTCAATGAGCAGTTCTTC. Translated, it gives CASSERSGSLNEQFF. V gene TRBV2 combines with J gene TRBJ2-1; 9 bases fit TRBD2. Germline values: CDR1 SNHLY, CDR2 FYNNEI. This CDR3 comprises 15 residues. V was clipped by 2 bases and J by 6 bases; unmatched bases: 5.

For the CDR3, the DNA is TGCAGCGTTGGGCTGGCTAGCGGGCAAGAGCAGTACTTC. Its protein is CSVGLASGQEQYF. The genes are TRBV29-1 and TRBJ2-7, with 8 nucleotides matching TRBD2. Germline V lookup: CDR1 SQVTM, CDR2 ANQGSEA. The CDR3 sequence is 13 residues long. J was trimmed by 7 bases and V by 4 bases; bases with no gene match: 9.

The V call is TRBV20-1, the J call TRBJ2-1; tentatively, D is TRBD1 or TRBD2 (6 bases each). This CDR3 contains 15 residues. Germline CDR1 DFQATT, CDR2 SNEGSKA (reference sequence). Trimming removed 1 base from V and 0 bases from J, with 10 bases in between. In nucleotides, the CDR3 is TGCAGTGCTAGAGCAACGGGGGCCTCCTACAATGAGCAGTTCTTC. Its translation is CSARATGASYNEQFF.

The chain recombines TRBV7-9 with TRBJ2-3; TRBD2 matches at 7 bases. After removal of 5 bases from V and 5 bases from J, the junction contained 13 bases not matched to a gene. This CDR3 comprises 16 residues. Germline V lookup: CDR1 SEHNR, CDR2 FQNEAQ (reference sequence). CDR3: CASSPPLGGGRDTQYF. The CDR3 DNA reads TGTGCCAGCAGCCCCCCTTTGGGGGGAGGGAGAGATACGCAGTATTTT.

The chain has TRBV29-1 and TRBJ2-5, with TRBD1 identical over 8 bases. The V gene end was trimmed by 4 bases and the J gene end by 2 bases; junction bases not matched to a gene: 3. In germline, CDR1 is SQVTM, CDR2 ANQGSEA. The CDR3 has 13 residues. The CDR3 loop reads CSVVGDRQETQYF. CDR3 DNA: TGCAGCGTTGTGGGGGACAGGCAAGAGACCCAGTACTTC.

V usage is TRBV2 and J usage is TRBJ2-7; 8 positions agree with TRBD1. Germline-derived CDR1 and CDR2 are SNHLY and FYNNEI. There are 13 residues in the CDR3. V dropped 10 bases and J dropped 3; count of bases not matched to a gene: 8. In DNA, the CDR3 is TGTGCCATTAACCGGGACAGGCGCTACGAGCAGTACTTC. As protein: CAINRDRRYEQYF.

The V call is TRBV7-2, the J call TRBJ2-3; TRBD2 aligns across 11 bases. Germline V lookup: CDR1 SGHTA, CDR2 FQGNSA. Trimming cost V 4 bases and J 5 bases; bases outside gene matches: 8. CDR3 length equals 16 residues. Here the CDR3 reads CASSSNPLAGGDTQYF. As DNA, the CDR3 is TGTGCCAGCAGCTCGAACCCCCTAGCGGGGGGAGATACGCAGTATTTT. The entire variable domain, with the rest obtained from reference TRBV7-2 and TRBJ2-3, is as follows: GAGVSQSPSNKVTEKGKDVELRCDPISGHTALYWYRQSLGQGLEFLIYFQGNSAPDKSGLPSDRFSAERTGGSVSTLTIQRTQQEDSAVYLCASSSNPLAGGDTQYFGPGTRLTVL.